Below are 7 T cell receptor beta chains sequenced from a single sample in a study of blood T cells in healthy people across ages (dated by TCRdb to between 2014 and 2017). Library construction relied on 5' RACE. The reads were generated on an Illumina HiSeq 2500. A second roughly 6 to 11 cycle PCR used a sample-barcoded 5' primer and a J-beta primer mix. TCRdb took the public reads, trimmed them with fastp at Q25, ran MiXCR for clone calling and kept in-frame beta chains. Each CDR3 protein appears once, grouped with its most common genes and DNA. Present in this sample are hundreds of thousands of distinct CDR3 sequences, roughly 50% of which were seen just once. About 42% of the sample goes to the ten largest clones. Sequenced sample: blood. The receptor source for this set is a man older than 75 in good health.

This sequence joins TRBV20-1 and TRBJ2-1, with D possibly matching TRBD1 (6 bases). Trimming cost V 1 base and J 5 bases, with 18 bases left between them. The germline V gene encodes CDR1 DFQATT and CDR2 SNEGSKA (reference sequence). The CDR3 is 16 residues long. CDR3 sequence reads: CSARVPRAGEHNEQFF. CDR3 DNA: TGCAGTGCTAGAGTTCCCCGCGCAGGGGAGCACAATGAGCAGTTCTTC.

In its sample, this clonotype was seen a few times. This chain joins TRBV6-6 and TRBJ2-3; no definite D call. Germline lookup yields CDR1 MNHNY and CDR2 SVGAGI (reference sequence). Trimming left V 0 bases short and J 5 bases short, with 6 bases between. This CDR3 comprises 13 residues. CDR3 sequence reads: CASSYSGKDTQYF. CDR3 DNA: TGTGCCAGCAGTTACTCGGGGAAAGATACGCAGTATTTT.

The chain has TRBV27 and TRBJ2-1; D remains unclear. V lost 0 bases to trimming and J lost 0 bases, with 15 bases between them. The germline V gene encodes CDR1 MNHEY and CDR2 SMNVEV (reference sequence). The CDR3 is 18 amino acids. DNA of the CDR3: TGTGCCAGCAGTTTATCGTGGAACTCCCAGAGCTCCTACAATGAGCAGTTCTTC. It translates to CASSLSWNSQSSYNEQFF.

This clonotype has just one count. The V gene is TRBV10-3, the J gene TRBJ1-1; possibly TRBD1 for D (6 bases). CDR1 and CDR2 (germline): ENHRY, SYGVKD. The ends were cut back, 2 bases at V and 1 base at J, with 8 bases in the middle. The CDR3 is 14 amino acids. CDR3 residues: CAISETGSNTEAFF. CDR3 in DNA: TGTGCCATCAGTGAGACAGGGTCGAACACTGAAGCTTTCTTT.

In its sample, this clonotype was seen a few times. The chain joins TRBV12-3 or TRBV12-4 to TRBJ1-4; maybe TRBD1 (5 bases). V lost 6 bases, J lost 8 bases, and 13 bases lay in between. This CDR3 region has 13 residues. CDR3 bases: TGTGCCAGCAGACTTGACAGATACGAAAAACTGTTTTTT. Translating gives CASRLDRYEKLFF.

This chain uses TRBV7-9 with TRBJ2-4; D perhaps matches TRBD1 (6 bases). This CDR3 comprises 15 residues. Trimming took 2 bases from V and 0 from J, leaving 8 bases between them. Germline lookup yields CDR1 SEHNR and CDR2 FQNEAQ (reference sequence). The CDR3 sequence: CASSLTGIAKNIQYF. The CDR3 DNA reads as TGTGCCAGCAGCTTAACAGGGATAGCCAAAAACATTCAGTACTTC.

This clonotype was detected ten times or more. V usage is TRBV3-1 and J usage is TRBJ2-6; D is possibly TRBD1 or TRBD2 (5 bases each). CDR3 length: 20 amino acids. The V gene's germline CDR1 is LGHDT and CDR2 YNNKEL (reference sequence). Trimming took 5 bases from V and 2 from J, leaving 25 bases between them. The CDR3 DNA is TGTGCCAGCAGCTCGTCCCGGGACCTGCTCCGGGTCGCTGGGGCCAACGTCCTGACTTTC. Its translation: CASSSSRDLLRVAGANVLTF. The full variable domain, rest sourced from reference TRBV3-1 and TRBJ2-6, is DTAVSQTPKYLVTQMGNDKSIKCEQNLGHDTMYWYKQDSKKFLKIMFSYNNKELIINETVPNRFSPKSPDKAHLNLHINSLELGDSAVYFCASSSSRDLLRVAGANVLTFGAGSRLTVL.